This T cell receptor (beta chain) was captured by sequencing in a study of human T cells and chemical hapten exposure. Across the study: Donors were sensitized with 2% DPC on the upper inner arm.

As processed by the authors: Samples contained a median of about 100,000 TCRs, with a range of about 23,224 to 700,000. One entry per CDR3 protein results from TCRdb running MiXCR on the RACE reads. For this entry, the V and J calls and clone size follow TCRdb and not the study's own pipeline. The table shows tens of thousands of distinct CDR3 sequences, with approximately 6.6% occurring only once. From germline, CDR1 is SNHLY and CDR2 FYNNEI. This CDR3 is built from 11 residues. V shed 8 bases and J shed 8 bases, with 10 bases lying between them. Time point denoted: patch test 2, 6 weeks after DPC sensitization. Noted treatment: therapeutic diphenylcyclopropenone sensitization with weekly scalp DPC.

The V gene is TRBV2, the J gene TRBJ2-1, with a possible D match to TRBD2 (5 bases). The origin of this receptor is a woman aged 25-40 years with alopecia areata. Some clones in this sample may be carry-over from other donors' samples. Sample: whole blood, taken in connection with sensitization to the hapten diphenylcyclopropenone (DPC). CDR3 sequence: CASRGWDEQFF. DNA of the CDR3: TGTGCCAGCCGGGGTTGGGATGAGCAGTTCTTC.